A single sample is the source of the 21 T cell receptor beta chains below, sequenced in a study of T-cell reconstitution after alpha-beta-depleted transplantation in children. The library targeted TCRbeta and was prepared with unique molecular identifiers. TCRdb re-called the PCR reads with MiXCR, one entry per CDR3 protein. There are roughly 100,000 distinct CDR3 sequences in the sample; 7.5% to 9.5% occur only once, and about a sixth lies in the top ten. The sample was PBMCs, taken before TCRalphabeta/CD19-depleted stem cell transplant. The source is a boy between 2 and 10 years old with acute lymphoblastic leukemia, due to receive a stem cell transplant.

Ten or more counts support this clonotype. This sequence joins TRBV12-3 or TRBV12-4 and TRBJ1-1; perhaps TRBD1 as D (6 bases). The CDR3 has 15 residues. Trimming removed 5 bases at V and 4 bases at J, with 17 bases between. This CDR3 is CASSAKGKGGTEAFF. Here the CDR3 DNA reads TGTGCCAGCAGTGCGAAGGGGAAAGGGGGCACTGAAGCTTTCTTT.

This clonotype has ten or more counts. The V and J genes are TRBV20-1 and TRBJ2-7; 7 bases are a match to TRBD1. Germline trimming cut 6 bases from V and 6 bases from J; bases unmatched to any gene: 8. Germline V gives CDR1 DFQATT, CDR2 SNEGSKA (reference sequence). The CDR3 is 12 amino acids. In DNA, the CDR3 is TGCAGTGCACGGGACAGTGAGCGCGAGCAGTACTTC. It specifies CSARDSEREQYF.

This clonotype has at least ten counts. The V gene is TRBV5-1, the J gene TRBJ1-1, with TRBD1 matching 7 bases. Per germline, CDR1 SGHRS and CDR2 YFSETQ. V lost 4 bases and J lost 1; bases outside the gene matches: 4. This CDR3 is 14 amino acids long. The CDR3 DNA follows: TGCGCCAGCAGCACCGGGGACAGGAACACTGAAGCTTTCTTT. The encoded protein is CASSTGDRNTEAFF.

This clonotype has more than one count but fewer than ten. The chain joins TRBV7-2 to TRBJ2-7; TRBD2 might be the D (7 bases). Trimming left V 0 bases short and J 6 bases short, with 12 bases between. Germline V gives CDR1 SGHTA, CDR2 FQGNSA. This CDR3 region has 14 residues. CDR3 loop: CASSLAAGAGEQYF. DNA of the CDR3: TGTGCCAGCAGCTTAGCGGCGGGGGCTGGCGAGCAGTACTTC.

This clonotype was counted ten times or more. The V and J genes are TRBV7-9 and TRBJ2-3, with D possibly TRBD2 on 5 matching bases. CDR1 SEHNR and CDR2 FQNEAQ come from the germline V gene (reference sequence). The CDR3 contains 16 residues. Trimming shortened V by 4 bases and J by 2 bases, and 16 bases separated the two germline ends. The CDR3 sequence is CASSSGYGINTDTQYF. The CDR3 DNA sequence: TGTGCCAGCAGCTCGGGCTACGGGATCAACACAGATACGCAGTATTTT.

The table lists this clonotype with many counts. The CDR3 loop reads CASSLIRGSTEAFF. The CDR3, as DNA: TGTGCCAGCAGCTTAATCAGGGGGAGCACTGAAGCTTTCTTT. The V call is TRBV7-2, the J call TRBJ1-1; TRBD1 aligns across 7 bases. This CDR3 is built from 14 residues. CDR1 is SGHTA and CDR2 is FQGNSA in the germline V gene. V lost 2 bases, J lost 4 bases, and 4 bases stayed unmatched.

This clonotype is medium-sized by share. The chain is built from TRBV5-5 and TRBJ2-1, with TRBD1 identical over 7 bases. CDR1 SGHKS and CDR2 YYEKEE come from the germline V gene (reference sequence). The CDR3 is 13 residues long. V dropped 4 bases and J dropped 15; count of bases not matched to a gene: 13. The CDR3 sequence is CASSRTTGAPAFF. In DNA form, the CDR3 reads TGTGCCAGCAGCCGAACTACAGGGGCCCCGGCGTTCTTC.

This sequence joins TRBV7-3 and TRBJ2-7, with TRBD1 matching 9 bases. This CDR3 spans 16 amino acids. Unmatched junction bases numbered 9, after V lost 1 base and J lost 5 bases. Germline V lookup: CDR1 SGHTA, CDR2 FQGTGA. The CDR3 loop is CASSLRTGTGYNEQYF. The CDR3 nucleotides are TGTGCCAGCAGCTTAAGGACCGGGACAGGGTATAACGAGCAGTACTTC.

Many counts were recorded for this clonotype. The chain carries TRBV2 and TRBJ2-7; D gene uncertain. In germline, CDR1 is SNHLY, CDR2 FYNNEI. Trimming took off 7 bases at V and 2 bases at J, with 18 bases between the two ends. The CDR3 has 15 residues. CDR3 nucleotides: TGTGCCAGCACCCCCACCCTATACGGTACCTACGAGCAGTACTTC. This gives the protein CASTPTLYGTYEQYF.

Only a few counts were recorded for this clonotype. The chain links TRBV3-1 to TRBJ2-1, with 7 bases that match TRBD2. V lost 1 base, J lost 8 bases, and 8 bases stayed unmatched. This CDR3 has 15 amino acids. Per germline, CDR1 LGHDT and CDR2 YNNKEL (reference sequence). In DNA form, the CDR3 reads TGTGCCAGCAGCCAAGTCGCGGGGGTTAGCGATGAGCAGTTCTTC. Its protein product is CASSQVAGVSDEQFF.

This clonotype appeared many times. The V and J genes are TRBV6-5 and TRBJ1-2; D call uncertain. Germline loops: CDR1 MNHEY, CDR2 SVGAGI. The CDR3 runs 14 residues. V lost 4 bases to trimming and J lost 0 bases, with 9 bases between them. The CDR3 DNA reads TGTGCCAGCAGTTCCGCCGGGACTAACTATGGCTACACCTTC. As protein: CASSSAGTNYGYTF.

The CDR3 nucleotides read TGCAGTGCTAGAGATGTTGCAAATTCACCCCTCCACTTT. It codes for CSARDVANSPLHF. The chain has TRBV20-1 and TRBJ1-6, with no clear D. This CDR3 is 13 amino acids long. Between the trimmed V and J ends, which lost 0 bases and 7 bases, there was a span of 7 bases. Germline lookup yields CDR1 DFQATT and CDR2 SNEGSKA (reference sequence).

The chain is built from TRBV5-1 and TRBJ2-1; 7 nucleotides line up with TRBD1. CDR1 SGHRS and CDR2 YFSETQ come from the germline V gene. The CDR3 runs to 17 residues. The ends lost 6 bases at V and 5 bases at J; junction bases unmatched: 17. CDR3 region: CASTRQGQGFADNEQFF. The CDR3 coding sequence is TGCGCCAGCACCAGACAGGGTCAGGGGTTCGCGGACAATGAGCAGTTCTTC. The full variable domain, with the rest looked up from reference TRBV5-1 and TRBJ2-1, is KAGVTQTPRYLIKTRGQQVTLSCSPISGHRSVSWYQQTPGQGLQFLFEYFSETQRNKGNFPGRFSGRQFSNSRSEMNVSTLELGDSALYLCASTRQGQGFADNEQFFGPGTRLTVL.

The chain carries TRBV7-2 and TRBJ1-5; D may be TRBD1 (5 bases). The CDR3 totals 15 residues. The V gene lost 1 base and the J gene lost 3 bases, with 10 bases spanning the gap. Germline V gene sequence: CDR1 SGHTA, CDR2 FQGNSA. The CDR3 nucleotides are TGTGCCAGCAGCTTAGGGGGGACCATCAATCAGCCCCAGCATTTT. This codes for CASSLGGTINQPQHF.

At least ten counts were recorded for this clonotype. The chain links TRBV20-1 to TRBJ2-5; D could derive from TRBD1 or TRBD2 (6 bases each). CDR3 length: 14 residues. V was shortened by 3 bases and J by 4 bases, with 15 bases between the two germline ends. CDR1 is DFQATT and CDR2 is SNEGSKA in the germline V gene (reference sequence). CDR3: CSARSGGRGETQYF. The CDR3 DNA is TGCAGTGCTAGGAGTGGGGGGCGAGGAGAGACCCAGTACTTC.

This chain connects TRBV7-9 to TRBJ2-1; 9 bases are a match to TRBD1. The CDR3 length is 16 residues. The V segment lost 4 bases and the J segment 6 bases; nucleotides outside the gene matches: 10. CDR1 SEHNR and CDR2 FQNEAQ come from the germline V gene (reference sequence). The CDR3 DNA reads TGTGCCAGCAGCTCCCCCGGGACAGGGAGTATCAATGAGCAGTTCTTC. This codes for CASSSPGTGSINEQFF. The whole variable domain, remainder taken from reference TRBV7-9 and TRBJ2-1, is DTGVSQNPRHKITKRGQNVTFRCDPISEHNRLYWYRQTLGQGPEFLTYFQNEAQLEKSRLLSDRFSAERPKGSFSTLEIQRTEQGDSAMYLCASSSPGTGSINEQFFGPGTRLTVL.

In its sample, this clonotype was seen a few times. The gene calls are TRBV7-3 and TRBJ2-3; D gene ambiguous. CDR1 is SGHTA, CDR2 FQGTGA, per germline. The CDR3 has 13 residues. The ends were cut back, 2 bases at V and 4 bases at J, with 7 bases in the middle. CDR3 protein: CASSLGYSDTQYF. CDR3 bases: TGTGCCAGCAGCTTAGGTTACTCAGATACGCAGTATTTT.

This clonotype has just a few counts. The genes are TRBV3-1 and TRBJ2-1; 8 nucleotides agree with TRBD1. CDR1 is LGHDT, CDR2 YNNKEL, per germline (reference sequence). V was clipped by 0 bases and J by 4 bases; unmatched bases: 11. This CDR3 has 18 residues. CDR3 bases: TGTGCCAGCAGCCAAGAAATTTATCTTAGGGACAGGTACAATGAGCAGTTCTTC. Residues: CASSQEIYLRDRYNEQFF.

This clonotype was observed many times. One end of the junction fails to match germline, which may point to a read error. The V gene is TRBV29-1, the J gene TRBJ2-7, with TRBD1 matching 10 bases. The CDR3 covers 11 residues. Germline V gene sequence: CDR1 SQVTM, CDR2 ANQGSEA. The CDR3 DNA follows: TGCAGCGTCTCAACCGGGACAGGGGCCCTCTTC. Its protein is CSVSTGTGALF.

V usage is TRBV7-2 and J usage is TRBJ2-1; D uncertain. CDR3 length: 14 residues. Trimming took 5 bases from V and 2 from J, leaving 10 bases between them. Germline V gene data show CDR1 as SGHTA and CDR2 as FQGNSA. DNA for the CDR3: TGTGCCAGCAGCCCCGACGCCGCCTACAATGAGCAGTTCTTC. Its translation is CASSPDAAYNEQFF.

This chain links TRBV18 with TRBJ1-5; a possible D gene is TRBD1 (6 bases). The germline gives CDR1 KGHSH, CDR2 LQKENI. V gave up 6 bases and J gave up 4 bases, with 13 bases separating them. The CDR3 spans 14 residues. CDR3 sequence reads: CASSRTGPNQPQHF. The CDR3 DNA reads TGTGCCAGCTCGCGTACAGGGCCGAATCAGCCCCAGCATTTT.